This paragraph reports one TCR beta chain. What it binds is unknown. The naive CD8 subset, CD45RO-negative cells positively selected for CCR7, excluded terminally differentiated effector memory CD45RA+ cells. This record belongs to a study of shared clonotypes between healthy human individuals. Findings and limits, study-wide: Naive CD4 clonotypes overlapped across several donors at around 4.7%. Few donors restricted represented genetic and exposure-history diversity.

The test was conducted at deep level. In the original analysis: In the immunoSEQ data, sequences were junction-only and lacked quality scores, so filtering differed. This table comes from immunoSEQ multiplex PCR, and its TCRdb copy is limited to in-frame clones, with some not included. From that table come the V and J calls and clone size; the DNA was used to work out D and trimming. The table lists more than 2 million clones, about 95% of them singletons. The V and J ends lost 1 base and 6 bases respectively, with 15 bases between them. The germline gives CDR1 MGHRA, CDR2 YSYEKL. This CDR3 is built from 15 residues.

The receptor comes from a man between 18 and 35 years old in good health. The material sequenced was naive CD8+ T cells sorted from blood. This rearrangement joins TRBV4-1 to TRBJ1-2, with D perhaps TRBD1 (5 bases). Written as DNA, the CDR3 is TGCGCCAGCAGCCAAGTCCCTCAGGGAGCGGATGGCTACACCTTC. The encoded protein is CASSQVPQGADGYTF.